The T cell receptor beta chain under discussion was sequenced for a study of graft-versus-host responses after intestinal transplantation (dated by TCRdb to 2020 to 2022). Some background on the complete study: Multivisceral, liver-intestinal, or isolated intestinal transplants were received by the recipients. To identify alloreactive clones, pre-transplant mixed lymphocyte reaction products were sequenced and compared with unstimulated pre-transplant donor and recipient T cells. Instead of going to the commercial service, samples from a few later patients were sequenced in-house on an Illumina MiSeq and processed with MiXCR. Anti-thymocyte globulin induction was given to all recipients, followed by maintenance tacrolimus and steroids for about 3 years. A cohort of 20 to 25 intestinal transplant recipients, including one retransplant, was enrolled, and a few patients lacking pretransplant specimens were excluded. After intestinal transplantation, graft-versus-host and host-versus-graft alloreactive T cell clones were followed in the graft, circulation and bone marrow using bulk TCR-beta CDR3 sequencing. Donor T cell macrochimerism was defined as a peak of at least 4% donor T cells among recipient peripheral blood mononuclear cells. Summary of the overall study and its limitations: Early after transplant, declines in HvG clones were associated with peak levels of circulating GvH clones. Conclusions were limited by the relatively low number and heterogeneity of intestinal transplant patients. In the allografts of patients with donor T cell macrochimerism, GvH to HvG T cell clonal ratios were high. GvH clones were detected in recipient bone marrow, and some appeared earlier in ileal mucosa or blood, consistent with an intestinal mucosal origin.

To prepare the library, the immunoSEQ multiplex PCR assay was applied. For most patients, high-throughput TCR-beta CDR3 sequencing of genomic DNA was performed by Adaptive Biotechnologies. Under the source paper's analysis protocol: TCR sequencing data were retrieved from Adaptive's ImmunoSEQ software for some 17 patients, whereas a few other patients were processed with MiXCR and VDJtools. CDR3 nucleotide sequences shared by donor and recipient were removed because the origin of these sequences could not be assigned. To be classed as alloreactive, a clone needed at least 2-fold expansion over unstimulated cells and a minimum CFSE-low frequency of 0.002% (template counts) or 0.001% (read counts). Clones detected in sequenced pre-transplant spleen, lymph node, or MLR CFSE-low populations of the donor or recipient were defined as mappable. The cumulative frequency of alloreactive clones was calculated as a percentage of all sequences, weighted by copy number. The immuneACCESS repertoire file appears here via TCRdb, limited to in-frame rearrangements. These files lack a portion of the clones; in checked studies, under half of the deficit traces to unresolved V genes, and the cause of the others is not known. V and J calls plus clone size are reproduced from that table; the DNA served to infer D and trimming. The sample yields 45,000 to 55,000 clones; 75% to 95% were counted once. Approximately 5.1% of the sample lies in the top ten.

The CDR3 has 21 amino acids, counting the end cysteine and phenylalanine. This entry keeps only the CDR3 DNA: 63 bases, framed from base 1. The germline V gene supplies CDR1 LGHNT and CDR2 FRNRAP. V loses 1 base of germline sequence and J loses 3 bases, and the interval between the two ends is 28 bases. In the first month after transplant, blood samples were collected up to 4 times, and after that at least monthly when available. For this clone: The clone's antigen remains unknown. The input lacks base qualities; no much larger clone sits a single base away.

This sample comprised PBMCs, obtained roughly 660 days after intestinal transplant. The receptor was derived from a human patient who received an intestinal transplant, so some T cells may come from the graft donor. The rearranged chain carries TRBV12-5 and TRBJ1-3; possibly the D gene is TRBD1, per 6 matching bases. The sequence in DNA is TGTGCTAGTGGTTTGGGGCTCTTCAGGGGATTGGGCTGGGCTTTTGGAAACACCATATATTTT. Its protein reads: CASGLGLFRGLGWAFGNTIYF.